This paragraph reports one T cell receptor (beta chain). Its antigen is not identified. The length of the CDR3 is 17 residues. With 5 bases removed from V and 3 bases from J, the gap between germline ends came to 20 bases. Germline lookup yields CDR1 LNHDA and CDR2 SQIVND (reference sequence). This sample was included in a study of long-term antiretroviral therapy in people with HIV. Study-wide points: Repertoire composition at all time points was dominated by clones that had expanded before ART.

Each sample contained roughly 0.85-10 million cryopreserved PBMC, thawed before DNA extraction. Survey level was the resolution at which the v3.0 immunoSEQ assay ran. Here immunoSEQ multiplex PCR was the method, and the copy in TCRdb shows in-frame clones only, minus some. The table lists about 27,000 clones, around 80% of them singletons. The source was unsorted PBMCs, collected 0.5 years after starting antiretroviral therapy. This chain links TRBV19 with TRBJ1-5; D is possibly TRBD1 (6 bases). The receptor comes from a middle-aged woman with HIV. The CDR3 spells CASSPRGGGRFNQPQHF. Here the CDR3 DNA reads TGTGCCAGTAGTCCAAGAGGGGGGGGACGCTTCAATCAGCCCCAGCATTTT.